This T cell receptor beta chain was documented in a study of cytomegalovirus exposure and HLA in healthy donors. Study overall: Tens of millions of unique TCR sequences came from HLA-typed donors in an early release. Study findings and constraints: Usually a TCR sequence was rare, but some public TCRs were found in many donors. TCR beta chains numbering more than 150 were designated cytomegalovirus-associated. In a later analysis, compared with equally common non-associated chains, HLA-associated beta chains were more expanded.

The PCR made use of 60 Vbeta and 13 Jbeta primers. Generated by immunoSEQ multiplex PCR, the TCRdb table keeps only in-frame clones and is missing some. The sample includes about 120,000 clones, approximately 80% of them seen just once. With respect to this clone: Its matching antigen is unknown.

This TCR came from a female donor in good health and CMV-seronegative. The sample was PBMCs.

The CDR3 loop reads CASSLTRQVSYEQYF. The CDR3 nucleotides are TGTGCCAGCAGTCTTACCCGACAGGTCTCCTACGAGCAGTACTTC. The gene calls are TRBV6-5 and TRBJ2-5; perhaps TRBD1 as D (6 bases). The DNA end is a closer match to TRBJ2-7, so the J assignment may be wrong. The CDR3 contains 15 residues. CDR1 is MNHEY, CDR2 SVGAGI, per germline.